The 17 T cell receptor beta chains below were found in one sample sequenced in a study of blood T cell repertoires in COVID-19. Measured with immunoSEQ multiplex PCR; TCRdb has only the in-frame clones, and not every one. There are over 110,000 clones in the sample; 81% occur only once, and roughly 8% lies in the top ten. Sequencing input: peripheral blood. The receptors were gathered from a human donor in a cohort sampled during active COVID-19.

The chain carries TRBV28 and TRBJ2-7; D is uncertain. The V gene's germline CDR1 is MDHEN and CDR2 SYDVKM. The CDR3 runs to 11 residues. V shed 3 bases and J shed 7 bases, with 7 bases lying between them. This CDR3 reads CASSLQMEQYF. The CDR3 DNA follows: TGTGCCAGCAGTTTGCAGATGGAGCAGTACTTC.

The rearrangement links TRBV7-2 to TRBJ2-5, with 15 nucleotides matching TRBD2. The germline V gene encodes CDR1 SGHTA and CDR2 FQGNSA. The CDR3 sequence is 18 residues long. J gave up 5 bases and V 5 bases, and 12 bases lay outside the gene matches. The CDR3 bases are TGTGCCAGCAGCACTGGGACTAGCGGGAGGCAAAGGGGGGAGACCCAGTACTTC. As protein: CASSTGTSGRQRGETQYF.

The genes are TRBV20-1 and TRBJ2-7; 12 positions match TRBD2. The CDR3 has 14 amino acids. Germline CDR1 is DFQATT and CDR2 is SNEGSKA (reference sequence). V trimming: 3 bases; J trimming: 3 bases; junction bases outside the gene matches: 3. The CDR3 DNA follows: TGCAGTGCTAGTGCGACTAGCGGGAGCTACGAGCAGTACTTC. Its translation: CSASATSGSYEQYF.

This clone occurred a few times. The CDR3 loop is CASSQDHLVSGYNTEAFF. DNA of the CDR3: TGCGCCAGCAGCCAAGATCACCTCGTTTCAGGTTATAACACTGAAGCTTTCTTT. The rearrangement links TRBV4-1 to TRBJ1-1; D is uncertain. CDR1 and CDR2 from the germline V gene are MGHRA and YSYEKL. V was shortened by 0 bases and J by 2 bases, with 19 bases between the two germline ends. The CDR3 contains 18 residues.

V and J are TRBV27 and TRBJ2-1, with 8 bases fitting TRBD1. V lost 4 bases, J lost 12 bases, and 5 bases stayed unmatched. Germline-derived CDR1 and CDR2 are MNHEY and SMNVEV (reference sequence). The CDR3 is made up of 12 amino acids. The CDR3 spells CASSSPGTGQFF. In DNA form, the CDR3 reads TGTGCCAGCAGTTCGCCCGGGACAGGGCAGTTCTTC.

V is TRBV7-3 and J is TRBJ2-2; 8 bases fit TRBD1. The CDR3 extends over 13 amino acids. V shed 6 bases, J shed 12 bases, and the junction held 9 bases outside the gene matches. CDR1 is SGHTA and CDR2 is FQGTGA in the germline V gene. The CDR3, as DNA: TGTGCCAGCAGTGTCGGGGGACAGGATAAGCTGTTTTTT. As protein: CASSVGGQDKLFF.

The rearrangement uses TRBV7-6 and TRBJ2-7; 8 nucleotides align to TRBD1. Germline V lookup: CDR1 SGHVS, CDR2 FNYEAQ. Trimming took 1 base from V and 0 from J; bases not matched to a gene: 8. The length of the CDR3 is 17 residues. As DNA, the CDR3 is TGTGCCAGCAGCTTAGGACAGGGGATCAGCAGCTCCTACGAGCAGTACTTC. It specifies CASSLGQGISSSYEQYF.

CDR3 sequence reads: CASNRKGGGDRVTSNQPQHF. The CDR3 nucleotides are TGTGCCAGCAATCGGAAAGGCGGCGGAGATCGGGTGACTAGCAATCAGCCCCAGCATTTT. The rearrangement uses TRBV21-1 and TRBJ1-5. TRBV21-1 is reported as a pseudogene. This CDR3 spans 20 amino acids.

This rearrangement joins TRBV21-1 to TRBJ2-5; no DNA check was done on the table's D call, TRBD2. TRBV21-1 is termed a pseudogene. This CDR3 has 17 residues. The CDR3 DNA is TGTGCCAGCAGCAATAGGCCTAGCGAGAGGCTCCAAGAGACCCAGTACTTC. This encodes CASSNRPSERLQETQYF.

The J gene is TRBJ2-7, the V gene TRBV2, with 12 bases aligning to TRBD1. In germline, CDR1 is SNHLY, CDR2 FYNNEI. The junction had 11 bases not matched to a gene; V was cut back by 10 bases and J by 4 bases. The CDR3 length is 15 residues. The CDR3 sequence: CAKGGDRGPFYEQYF. DNA of the CDR3: TGTGCCAAAGGAGGGGACAGGGGGCCCTTTTACGAGCAGTACTTC.

J is TRBJ1-4 and V is TRBV6-5; D unresolved. Germline V gene data show CDR1 as MNHEY and CDR2 as SVGAGI. Trimming cost V 6 bases and J 6 bases, with 11 bases left between them. The CDR3 runs to 13 residues. The CDR3 DNA is TGTGCCAGCAGGAACCCGCAGGATGAAAAACTGTTTTTT. This codes for CASRNPQDEKLFF.

This sequence joins TRBV18 and TRBJ2-7; the match to TRBD1 covers 7 bases. This CDR3 comprises 16 residues. With V trimmed by 3 bases and J by 0 bases, 8 bases remained unmatched. The germline CDR1 and CDR2 sequences are KGHSH and LQKENI. The CDR3: CASSPLPTGISYEQYF. DNA of the CDR3: TGTGCCAGCTCACCTCTCCCGACAGGGATCTCCTACGAGCAGTACTTC.

This sequence joins TRBV7-3 and TRBJ2-2, with 8 bases aligning to TRBD1. V gave up 3 bases and J gave up 5 bases; unmatched junction bases: 5. The CDR3 totals 15 residues. The germline CDR1 and CDR2 sequences are SGHTA and FQGTGA. The CDR3 DNA is TGTGCCAGCAGCTTCACAGGGGGTGGGACCGGGGAGCTGTTTTTT. Its protein product is CASSFTGGGTGELFF.

CDR3 DNA: TGCAGCGTTGAGCTAGCGGGAGTTGGGGAGGTTGATACGCAGTATTTT. Encoded protein: CSVELAGVGEVDTQYF. The chain recombines TRBV29-1 with TRBJ2-3, with 10 bases fitting TRBD2. Germline values: CDR1 SQVTM, CDR2 ANQGSEA. This CDR3 spans 16 amino acids. V gave up 3 bases and J gave up 6 bases; unmatched junction bases: 12.

The chain has TRBV6-6 and TRBJ2-3, with a weak D call TRBD2 (5 bases). Germline CDR1 and CDR2: MNHNY and SVGAGI (reference sequence). The CDR3 spans 13 residues. The V end lost 4 bases, the J end lost 1 base, and 6 bases lay between the germline ends. The CDR3 loop is CASSFGGTDTQYF. As DNA, the CDR3 is TGTGCCAGCAGTTTCGGGGGCACAGATACGCAGTATTTT.

Only a few counts were recorded for this clone. J is TRBJ1-4 and V is TRBV29-1; D not certain. This CDR3 has 11 residues. In germline, CDR1 is SQVTM, CDR2 ANQGSEA. The ends were cut back, 1 base at V and 12 bases at J, with 9 bases in the middle. The CDR3 coding sequence is TGCAGCGTTGAAGGGCGCGGGGAACTGTTTTTT. Protein: CSVEGRGELFF.

In this sample, this clone turned up once. The V gene is TRBV4-2, the J gene TRBJ1-2; 7 bases fit TRBD1. Germline CDR1 LGHNA, CDR2 YNFKEQ. The CDR3 runs to 15 residues. J lost 5 bases, V lost 0 bases, and 6 bases had no gene match. The CDR3: CASSQESQGEYGYTF. As DNA, the CDR3 is TGTGCCAGCAGCCAAGAGAGCCAGGGGGAATATGGCTACACCTTC.